This TCR beta chain emerged from a study of T-cell reconstitution after alpha-beta-depleted transplantation in children. TCRbeta library construction was performed incorporating unique molecular identifiers. TCRdb recomputed calls from the PCR reads with MiXCR, one row per CDR3 protein. This repertoire shows 200,000 to 250,000 distinct CDR3 sequences, under 9.5% found once; its top ten account for 5% to 7%. J lost 0 bases, V lost 5 bases, and 13 bases had no gene match. Germline-derived CDR1 and CDR2 are DFQATT and SNEGSKA (reference sequence). The CDR3 length is 18 residues. The source was PBMCs from the stem cell graft donor, collected from the stem cell graft. V is TRBV20-1 and J is TRBJ1-5, with TRBD1 matching 10 bases. This TCR came from a human donor who donated a stem cell graft to a child with acute lymphoblastic leukemia. CDR3 region: CSASRVGQGLGSNQPQHF. The CDR3, as DNA: TGCAGTGCTTCCCGGGTGGGACAGGGGTTGGGTAGCAATCAGCCCCAGCATTTT.